This passage covers 22 T cell receptor beta chains from one sample sequenced in a study of blood T cell repertoires in COVID-19. TCRdb's copy holds only in-frame clones and misses some; the assay was immunoSEQ multiplex PCR. This table has some 130,000 clones, 55% to 75% appearing once. The sample comprised peripheral blood. These receptors originate from a woman in her 70s with acute or convalescent COVID-19.

This rearrangement joins TRBV20-1 to TRBJ2-5; D may be TRBD1 (5 bases). With 3 bases removed from V and 5 bases from J, the gap between germline ends came to 7 bases. Germline values: CDR1 DFQATT, CDR2 SNEGSKA (reference sequence). The CDR3 loop spans 11 amino acids. CDR3 in amino acids: CSARKGETQYF. The CDR3, as DNA: TGCAGTGCTAGGAAGGGGGAGACCCAGTACTTC.

The gene calls are TRBV10-3 and TRBJ2-1, with a weak D call TRBD2 (5 bases). This CDR3 region has 12 residues. V lost 4 bases to trimming and J lost 7 bases, with 8 bases between them. In germline, CDR1 is ENHRY, CDR2 SYGVKD. The CDR3 sequence is CAISGTGNEQFF. CDR3 in DNA: TGTGCCATCAGTGGGACTGGGAATGAGCAGTTCTTC.

The CDR3 DNA reads TGTGCCAGCAGCTCTAGTCCCTTAGCAGGGTCCGGGGCCAACGTCCTGACTTTC. Translated: CASSSSPLAGSGANVLTF. The chain employs TRBV7-8 and TRBJ2-6; D may be TRBD1 (5 bases). In germline, CDR1 is SGHVS, CDR2 FQNEAQ. The CDR3 runs 18 residues. The V gene lost 4 bases and the J gene lost 4 bases, with 20 bases spanning the gap.

This clone has more than one count but fewer than ten. This chain links TRBV28 with TRBJ2-1, with D uncertain. CDR3 length equals 16 residues. In germline, CDR1 is MDHEN, CDR2 SYDVKM. The V end was cut by 6 bases, the J end by 4 bases, with 19 bases between. CDR3: CASSPTDRPGYNEQFF. In DNA, the CDR3 is TGTGCCAGCAGCCCAACGGATCGTCCAGGTTACAATGAGCAGTTCTTC.

In this sample, this clone turned up many times. J is TRBJ1-2 and V is TRBV27; 7 bases align to TRBD1. The CDR3 covers 15 residues. The J segment lost 0 bases and the V segment lost 5 bases, leaving 6 bases of the junction unmatched. The V gene's germline CDR1 is MNHEY and CDR2 SMNVEV (reference sequence). CDR3: CASSPRQGSNYGYTF. For the CDR3, the DNA is TGTGCCAGCAGTCCTAGACAGGGATCTAACTATGGCTACACCTTC.

The chain recombines TRBV5-1 with TRBJ2-1; 8 bases align to TRBD2. CDR3 length equals 14 residues. Trimming cost V 1 base and J 8 bases; bases outside gene matches: 5. CDR1 SGHRS and CDR2 YFSETQ come from the germline V gene. The CDR3 spells CASSLSGSIYEQFF. The CDR3 coding sequence is TGCGCCAGCAGCTTGAGCGGGAGTATCTATGAGCAGTTCTTC.

The chain uses TRBV30 and TRBJ2-7, with D tentatively TRBD2 (6 bases). Germline values: CDR1 GTSNPN, CDR2 SVGIG (reference sequence). CDR3 length: 15 amino acids. Trimming pared 3 bases from V and 3 bases from J, leaving 18 bases between. The CDR3 nucleotides read TGTGCCTGGAGCTTCGCGGGGTCACCTTTCTACGAGCAGTACTTC. Its protein is CAWSFAGSPFYEQYF.

The chain couples TRBV19 to TRBJ2-7; D not certain. The germline CDR1 and CDR2 sequences are LNHDA and SQIVND (reference sequence). Trimming removed 5 bases from V and 1 base from J, with 9 bases in between. The CDR3 runs 13 residues. The CDR3 reads CASSPLVSYEQYF. The CDR3 region has the DNA TGTGCCAGTAGTCCCCTTGTGTCCTACGAGCAGTACTTC.

The CDR3 is CAWSVPPGGAFF. CDR3 nucleotide sequence: TGTGCCTGGAGTGTACCCCCGGGGGGGGCTTTCTTT. The chain joins TRBV30 to TRBJ1-1, with D perhaps TRBD1 (5 bases). The CDR3 covers 12 residues. Germline V gives CDR1 GTSNPN, CDR2 SVGIG (reference sequence). Between the trimmed V and J ends, which lost 0 bases and 11 bases, there was a span of 13 bases.

This clone was seen just once. CDR3: CASSPGSYTSTDTQYF. The CDR3 nucleotides read TGCGCCAGCAGCCCCGGGTCCTATACTTCCACAGATACGCAGTATTTT. This sequence joins TRBV5-1 and TRBJ2-3; D not resolved. V dropped 4 bases and J dropped 2 bases, with 17 bases sitting between them. The CDR3 has 16 residues. Germline values: CDR1 SGHRS, CDR2 YFSETQ.

The chain recombines TRBV5-1 with TRBJ2-1; D is undetermined. The CDR3 totals 14 residues. Germline CDR1 and CDR2: SGHRS and YFSETQ. V was shortened by 0 bases and J by 5 bases, with 9 bases between the two germline ends. The DNA of the CDR3 is TGCGCCAGCAGCTTGGGGCCCCCCGACAATGAGCAGTTCTTC. Encoded protein: CASSLGPPDNEQFF.

This clone was seen repeatedly, ten times or more. The rearrangement links TRBV7-9 to TRBJ2-3, with 14 bases that match TRBD2. The V gene end was trimmed by 5 bases and the J gene end by 0 bases; junction bases not matched to a gene: 1. Germline CDR1 is SEHNR and CDR2 is FQNEAQ (reference sequence). The CDR3 loop spans 16 amino acids. CDR3 bases: TGTGCCAGCAGCGGGACTAGCGGGAGTAGCACAGATACGCAGTATTTT. Its translation is CASSGTSGSSTDTQYF.

This clone has at least ten counts. The sample holds other DNA sequences that translate to the same CDR3. V usage is TRBV5-4 and J usage is TRBJ2-1; D is unclear. CDR3 size: 13 residues. Per germline, CDR1 SGHNT and CDR2 YYREEE (reference sequence). The V end lost 0 bases, the J end lost 5 bases, and 6 bases lay between the germline ends. Here the CDR3 reads CASSLGANNEQFF. The CDR3 DNA reads TGTGCCAGCAGCTTGGGGGCGAACAATGAGCAGTTCTTC.

The chain links TRBV5-1 to TRBJ2-5, with TRBD1 matching 7 bases. With V trimmed by 3 bases and J by 5 bases, 10 bases remained unmatched. From germline, CDR1 is SGHRS and CDR2 YFSETQ. The CDR3 is 15 residues long. The CDR3 nucleotides are TGCGCCAGCAGCTGGGGGCACAGGGGAGCGGAGACCCAGTACTTC. Amino acids: CASSWGHRGAETQYF.

The chain is built from TRBV6-5 and TRBJ1-3; D gene ambiguous. The CDR3 is 16 amino acids. Germline-derived CDR1 and CDR2 are MNHEY and SVGAGI. The V and J ends lost 1 base and 0 bases respectively, with 10 bases between them. CDR3: CASSYLPTSSGNTIYF. CDR3 in DNA: TGTGCCAGCAGTTACTTACCCACTAGCTCTGGAAACACCATATATTTT.

This chain uses TRBV5-4 with TRBJ1-1, with TRBD1 matching 7 bases. This CDR3 has 14 residues. V lost 3 bases, J lost 7 bases, and 9 bases stayed unmatched. Germline CDR1 and CDR2: SGHNT and YYREEE (reference sequence). CDR3 loop: CASSSSKGQFEAFF. As DNA, the CDR3 is TGTGCCAGCAGCTCATCTAAGGGACAGTTTGAAGCTTTCTTT.

This clone was picked up one time. V and J are TRBV9 and TRBJ1-1; a weak D match, TRBD1 (6 bases). The CDR3 has 15 amino acids. V dropped 3 bases and J dropped 4 bases, with 16 bases sitting between them. CDR1 is SGDLS, CDR2 YYNGEE, per germline. The CDR3 nucleotides are TGTGCCAGCAGCGCCCAGGGGCTCAAGGGCACTGAAGCTTTCTTT. Translation: CASSAQGLKGTEAFF.

This chain uses TRBV11-3 with TRBJ2-2, with D maybe TRBD1 (6 bases). Trimming left V 5 bases short and J 3 bases short, with 16 bases between. CDR3 length equals 16 residues. In germline, CDR1 is SGHNT, CDR2 YENEEA. The chain's CDR3 is CASSRPQGLDTGELFF. The CDR3 DNA sequence: TGTGCCAGCAGCCGCCCACAGGGTCTGGACACCGGGGAGCTGTTTTTT.

This clone was found once. The V gene is TRBV7-8, the J gene TRBJ2-7, with 9 bases lining up with TRBD2. The CDR3 runs to 14 residues. Trimming took 5 bases from V and 2 from J; bases not matched to a gene: 4. The V gene's germline CDR1 is SGHVS and CDR2 FQNEAQ. CDR3 region: CASSGSGSAYEQYF. CDR3 sequence (DNA): TGTGCCAGCAGCGGTAGCGGGAGCGCCTACGAGCAGTACTTC. The whole variable domain, filled in from reference TRBV7-8 and TRBJ2-7, reads GAGVSQSPRYKVAKRGQDVALRCDPISGHVSLFWYQQALGQGPEFLTYFQNEAQLDKSGLPSDRFFAERPEGSVSTLKIQRTQQEDSAVYLCASSGSGSAYEQYFGPGTRLTVT.

J is TRBJ2-5 and V is TRBV27; 9 nucleotides align to TRBD1. V lost 6 bases and J lost 0; bases outside the gene matches: 5. Germline CDR1 MNHEY, CDR2 SMNVEV (reference sequence). This CDR3 is built from 15 residues. The CDR3 DNA reads as TGTGCCAGCAGCCGTTGGACAGGGGACCAAGAGACCCAGTACTTC. Residues: CASSRWTGDQETQYF.

The chain is built from TRBV7-8 and TRBJ2-7; weak D call: TRBD1 (5 bases). The germline gives CDR1 SGHVS, CDR2 FQNEAQ. V dropped 6 bases and J dropped 4 bases, with 13 bases sitting between them. This CDR3 has 13 amino acids. CDR3 nucleotide sequence: TGTGCCAGCAGTTCTATTAAGGGGTACGAGCAGTACTTC. This codes for CASSSIKGYEQYF. The entire variable domain, with the rest obtained from reference TRBV7-8 and TRBJ2-7, is as follows: GAGVSQSPRYKVAKRGQDVALRCDPISGHVSLFWYQQALGQGPEFLTYFQNEAQLDKSGLPSDRFFAERPEGSVSTLKIQRTQQEDSAVYLCASSSIKGYEQYFGPGTRLTVT.

V usage is TRBV18 and J usage is TRBJ2-6, with D tentatively TRBD1 (5 bases). Germline CDR1 is KGHSH and CDR2 is LQKENI. This CDR3 contains 17 residues. Trimming took 3 bases from V and 0 from J, leaving 12 bases between them. The DNA of the CDR3 is TGTGCCAGCTCACCCAGACAGCTTCGCTCTGGGGCCAACGTCCTGACTTTC. Translated, it gives CASSPRQLRSGANVLTF.